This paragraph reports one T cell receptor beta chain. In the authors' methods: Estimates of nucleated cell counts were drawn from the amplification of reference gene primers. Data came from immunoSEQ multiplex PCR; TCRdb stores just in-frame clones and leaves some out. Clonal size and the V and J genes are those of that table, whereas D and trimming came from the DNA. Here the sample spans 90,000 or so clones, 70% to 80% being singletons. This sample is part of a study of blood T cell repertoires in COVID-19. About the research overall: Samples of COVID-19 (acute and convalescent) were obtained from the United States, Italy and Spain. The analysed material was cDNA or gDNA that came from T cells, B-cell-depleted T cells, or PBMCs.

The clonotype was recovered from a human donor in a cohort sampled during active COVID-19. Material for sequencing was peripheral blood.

This CDR3 is CASSLGRGRPDTQYF. The DNA of the CDR3 is TGTGCCAGCAGCTTGGGCAGGGGAAGACCAGATACGCAGTATTTT. V usage is TRBV5-6 and J usage is TRBJ2-3, with D possibly matching TRBD1 (6 bases). Trimming pared 0 bases from V and 4 bases from J, leaving 12 bases between. Germline V CDR1 and CDR2: SGHDT, YYEEEE. CDR3 length: 15 residues.